This section outlines one T cell receptor beta chain sequence together with its context. The sample comes from a study of blood T cell repertoires in COVID-19. CDR1 and CDR2 from the germline V gene are SGHTA and FQGNSA. The CDR3 contains 14 residues. V was clipped by 5 bases and J by 2 bases; unmatched bases: 5. TCRdb keeps only in-frame clones here, not all; method: immunoSEQ multiplex PCR. The table shows over 100,000 clones, with 80% to 85% occurring only once. This chain uses TRBV7-2 with TRBJ2-7, with 8 nucleotides matching TRBD1. Sequenced material: peripheral blood. The sequence was obtained from a woman in her 70s with acute or convalescent COVID-19. The CDR3 DNA reads TGTGCCAGCAGCCCCGGACAGGGAACCTACGAGCAGTACTTC. Translation gives CASSPGQGTYEQYF.